A selection of T cell receptor beta chains follows, all from one sample in a study of brain T cells in children with intractable seizures. The repertoire was sequenced with immunoSEQ multiplex PCR; TCRdb's copy has only in-frame clones and lacks some. This table holds hundreds of thousands of clones, about 94% found once. The sample here was peripheral blood, taken less than 6 months after surgery. All receptors come from a boy under two years old with tuberous sclerosis and intractable seizures. CDR3s include the opening cysteine and the closing phenylalanine or tryptophan. D genes are given only for firm matches. A clone size is listed for some rows: how often the clone was seen (once, few, many), or a class if it is expanded.

v_call	d_call	clone_size	j_call	cdr3_nt	cdr3_aa
TRBV4-1	-	-	TRBJ1-5	TGCGCCAGCAGCCAAGATACGGGTAGGCCCCAGCATTTT	CASSQDTGRPQHF
TRBV9	-	-	TRBJ2-1	TGTGCCAGCAGCGTAGAAGGGACACGGAAGCAGTTCTTC	CASSVEGTRKQFF
TRBV6-5	-	-	TRBJ2-5	TGTGCCAGCCGGGCCGGGTCTCAGACCCAGTACTTC	CASRAGSQTQYF
TRBV5-1	-	-	TRBJ2-3	TGCGCCAGCAGCTTGGAGGGGGATTGGGGCACAGATACGCAGTATTTT	CASSLEGDWGTDTQYF
TRBV14	-	-	TRBJ2-3	TGTGCCAGCAGCCGAACTAGAAGTCCCACAGATACGCAGTATTTT	CASSRTRSPTDTQYF
TRBV7-9	TRBD1	-	TRBJ1-5	TGTGCCAGCAGCTCGATGGGACAGGACTCCTGCCCCCAGCATTTT	CASSSMGQDSCPQHF
TRBV5-1	-	-	TRBJ2-1	TGCGCCAGCAGCGACGGGATCCAATACAATGAGCAGTTCTTC	CASSDGIQYNEQFF
TRBV18	-	once	TRBJ2-3	TGTGCCAGCTCACCACCGACTAGCACAGATACGCAGTATTTT	CASSPPTSTDTQYF
TRBV10-3	TRBD1	-	TRBJ1-2	TGTGCCATCAGTGAGTCCCGGGACAGGGGCCACTATGGCTACACCTTC	CAISESRDRGHYGYTF
TRBV4-1	TRBD2	-	TRBJ2-2	TGCGCCAGCAGCCAAGATGCGGGACTAGCGGGAGACGGGGAGCTGTTTTTT	CASSQDAGLAGDGELFF
TRBV15	-	-	TRBJ1-5	TGTGCCACCCAGGGAGGGCAGGACAATCAGCCCCAGCATTTT	CATQGGQDNQPQHF
TRBV7-9	-	once	TRBJ1-1	TGTGCCAGCAGCTTAATGGTGACAGGGAACACTGAAGCTTTCTTT	CASSLMVTGNTEAFF
TRBV6-5	TRBD1	-	TRBJ1-2	TGTGCCAGCAGGGCACAGGGGAAACACAATGGCTACACCTTC	CASRAQGKHNGYTF
TRBV30	TRBD1	-	TRBJ1-2	TGTGCCTGGAGTCCGACCCGACAGGGGGTCTATGGCTACACCTTC	CAWSPTRQGVYGYTF
TRBV6-1	-	-	TRBJ2-7	TGTGCCAGCAGTGAAGCGGAGGGAGGCTACGAGCAGTACTTC	CASSEAEGGYEQYF
TRBV19	-	-	TRBJ2-7	TGTGCCTCTGGAGCGGCGGACTCCTACGAGCAGTACTTC	CASGAADSYEQYF
TRBV7-3	TRBD1	-	TRBJ2-5	TGTGCCAGCAGCCCAGGGGGCGGAGAGACCCAGTACTTC	CASSPGGGETQYF
TRBV27	TRBD2	-	TRBJ2-6	TGTGCCAGCAGTCCAAGACTAGCGGGGGGTGCCTCTGGGGCCAACGTCCTGACTTTC	CASSPRLAGGASGANVLTF
TRBV5-4	-	-	TRBJ1-2	TGTGCCAGCAGCTTGGCGGGTAACTATGGCTACACCTTC	CASSLAGNYGYTF
TRBV7-2	TRBD2	-	TRBJ2-2	TGTGCCAGCAGCTTAGTCCTAGCGGGTGACACCGGGGAGCTGTTTTTT	CASSLVLAGDTGELFF
TRBV4-1	-	-	TRBJ2-7	TGCGCCAGCAGCCAAGGCAACCAGGGATCCGAGCAGTACTTC	CASSQGNQGSEQYF